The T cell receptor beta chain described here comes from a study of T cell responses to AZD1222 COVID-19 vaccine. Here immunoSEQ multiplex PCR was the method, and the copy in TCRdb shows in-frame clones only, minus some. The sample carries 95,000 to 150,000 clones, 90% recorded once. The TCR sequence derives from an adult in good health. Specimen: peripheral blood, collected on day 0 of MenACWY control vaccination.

This chain's CDR3 is CASSPGLAGDNEQFF. Here the CDR3 DNA reads TGTGCCAGCTCACCTGGGCTAGCGGGGGACAATGAGCAGTTCTTC. The chain links TRBV18 to TRBJ2-1; TRBD2 aligns across 10 bases. V lost 3 bases and J lost 5; bases outside the gene matches: 4. Germline V gene data show CDR1 as KGHSH and CDR2 as LQKENI. This CDR3 comprises 15 residues.